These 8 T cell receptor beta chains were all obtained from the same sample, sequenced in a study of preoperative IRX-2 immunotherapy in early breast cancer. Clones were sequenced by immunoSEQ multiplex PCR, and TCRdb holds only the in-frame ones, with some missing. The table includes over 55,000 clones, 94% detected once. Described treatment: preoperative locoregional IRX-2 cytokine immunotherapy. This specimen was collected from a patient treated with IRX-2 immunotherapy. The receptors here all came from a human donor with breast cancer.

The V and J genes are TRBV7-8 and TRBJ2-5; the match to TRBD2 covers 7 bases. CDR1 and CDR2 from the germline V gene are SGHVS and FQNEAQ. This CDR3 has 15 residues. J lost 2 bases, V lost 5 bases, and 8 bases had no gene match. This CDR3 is CASSNLRGGQETQYF. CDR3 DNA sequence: TGTGCCAGCAGCAACCTCCGGGGAGGGCAAGAGACCCAGTACTTC.

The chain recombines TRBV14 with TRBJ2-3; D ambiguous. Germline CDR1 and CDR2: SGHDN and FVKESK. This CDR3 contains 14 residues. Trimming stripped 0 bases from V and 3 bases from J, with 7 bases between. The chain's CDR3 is CASSQDWLTDTQYF. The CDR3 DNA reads TGTGCCAGCAGCCAAGATTGGTTAACAGATACGCAGTATTTT.

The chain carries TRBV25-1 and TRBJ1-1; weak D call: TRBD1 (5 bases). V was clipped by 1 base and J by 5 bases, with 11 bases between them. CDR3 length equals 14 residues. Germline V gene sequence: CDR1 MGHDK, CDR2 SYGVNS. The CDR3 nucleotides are TGTGCCAGCAGTGAATTGGGGGACGCGACTGAAGCTTTCTTT. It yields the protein CASSELGDATEAFF.

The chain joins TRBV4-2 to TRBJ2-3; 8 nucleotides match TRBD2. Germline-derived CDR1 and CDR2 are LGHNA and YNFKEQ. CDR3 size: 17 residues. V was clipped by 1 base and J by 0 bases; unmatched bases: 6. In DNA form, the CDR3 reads TGTGCCAGCAGCCAAGGACCCAGCGGGGGCAGCACAGATACGCAGTATTTT. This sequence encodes CASSQGPSGGSTDTQYF.

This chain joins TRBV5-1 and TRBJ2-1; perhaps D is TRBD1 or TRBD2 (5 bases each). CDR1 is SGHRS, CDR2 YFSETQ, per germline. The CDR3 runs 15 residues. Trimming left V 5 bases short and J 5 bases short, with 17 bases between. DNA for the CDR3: TGCGCCAGCAGGCCCGGGACGGCGAGGGACAATGAGCAGTTCTTC. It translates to CASRPGTARDNEQFF.

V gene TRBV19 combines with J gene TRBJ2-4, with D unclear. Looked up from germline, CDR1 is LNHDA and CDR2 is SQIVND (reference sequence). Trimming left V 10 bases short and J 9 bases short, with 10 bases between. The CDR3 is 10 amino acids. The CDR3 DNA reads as TGTGCCACCCCCTGGGGCATTCAGTACTTC. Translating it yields CATPWGIQYF.

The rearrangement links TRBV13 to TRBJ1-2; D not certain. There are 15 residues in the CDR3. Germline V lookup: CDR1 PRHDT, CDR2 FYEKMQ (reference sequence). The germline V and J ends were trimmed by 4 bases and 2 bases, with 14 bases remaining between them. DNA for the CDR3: TGTGCCAGCAGCTCGGGTCAGGCAAGAAACTATGGCTACACCTTC. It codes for CASSSGQARNYGYTF.

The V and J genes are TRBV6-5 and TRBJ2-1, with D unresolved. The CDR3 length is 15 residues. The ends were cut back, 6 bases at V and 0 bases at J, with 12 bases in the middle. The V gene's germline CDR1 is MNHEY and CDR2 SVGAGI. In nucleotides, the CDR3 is TGTGCCAGCAGGAACAATGGAGACTCCTACAATGAGCAGTTCTTC. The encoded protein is CASRNNGDSYNEQFF.